This T cell receptor beta chain came from a study of shared clonotypes between healthy human individuals. Study details: Every donor yielded three CD4 naive, three CD4 memory, two CD8 naive and one CD8 memory plate.

Genomic DNA (from each subset) was split evenly across several immunoSEQ plates. Methods used by the authors: There were no quality scores in the junction-only immunoSEQ sequences, so filtering differed. Assay: immunoSEQ multiplex PCR; the TCRdb copy retains only in-frame clones and omits some. V and J calls plus clone size are reproduced from that table; the DNA served to infer D and trimming. Of roughly 2.6 million clones listed, roughly nine tenths are singletons. Overall study findings and caveats: Clonotype sharing across a handful of donors was observed for about 5.2% of naive CD4 clonotypes.

A word on this clone: Antigen specificity is unknown. The same CDR3 can be traced to other DNA sequences in this sample.

In germline, CDR1 is KGHSH, CDR2 LQKENI. The ends were cut back, 3 bases at V and 3 bases at J, with 9 bases in the middle. This CDR3 region has 13 residues. This TCR derives from a man between 18 and 29 years old in good health. The rearrangement joins TRBV18 to TRBJ2-7, with D tentatively TRBD1 or TRBD2 (5 bases each). The sequenced sample was naive CD4+ T cells sorted from blood. Documented subset: CD45RA+ positively selected. As DNA, the CDR3 is TGTGCCAGCTCACCCCGGGACGGCTACGAGCAGTACTTC. Translation: CASSPRDGYEQYF.